The next 9 T cell receptor beta chains were all read from a single sample in a study of T cell responses to AZD1222 COVID-19 vaccine. The repertoire was sequenced with immunoSEQ multiplex PCR; TCRdb's copy has only in-frame clones and lacks some. The sample contains roughly 120,000 clones, approximately 85% of which appear only once. The sequencing used peripheral blood, collected on day 0 of AZD1222 vaccination. Receptor source: an adult in good health.

This chain connects TRBV27 to TRBJ1-1, with D hard to call. This CDR3 has 13 amino acids. Germline loops: CDR1 MNHEY, CDR2 SMNVEV (reference sequence). V was pared by 3 bases and J by 1 base, with 6 bases between. This CDR3 is CASSFSWNTEAFF. The CDR3 region has the DNA TGTGCCAGCAGTTTTTCTTGGAACACTGAAGCTTTCTTT.

This clone was found once. The chain employs TRBV29-1 and TRBJ2-7; TRBD1 agrees at 7 bases. CDR3 length: 13 residues. J was trimmed by 2 bases and V by 6 bases; bases with no gene match: 7. From germline, CDR1 is SQVTM and CDR2 ANQGSEA. The CDR3 DNA is TGCAGCGTAATCCGGGACAGCACCTACGAGCAGTACTTC. Translation gives CSVIRDSTYEQYF.

The genes are TRBV28 and TRBJ2-5; 10 positions agree with TRBD1. This CDR3 comprises 18 residues. With 5 bases clipped from V and 6 bases from J, the junction kept 18 bases outside the gene matches. Germline V gene data show CDR1 as MDHEN and CDR2 as SYDVKM. The CDR3 spells CASSGGGPGTGAFKTQYF. For the CDR3, the DNA is TGTGCCAGCAGTGGGGGGGGTCCCGGGACAGGGGCGTTTAAGACCCAGTACTTC.

This chain connects TRBV6-6 to TRBJ1-4, with D uncertain. The CDR3 length is 16 residues. Germline V gene data show CDR1 as MNHNY and CDR2 as SVGAGI (reference sequence). V gave up 2 bases and J gave up 1 base, with 11 bases separating them. The DNA of the CDR3 is TGTGCCAGCAGTTACGCGGCCTCTGTAACTAATGAAAAACTGTTTTTT. Protein: CASSYAASVTNEKLFF.

The chain employs TRBV11-2 and TRBJ2-3; D remains ambiguous. CDR1 and CDR2 from the germline V gene are SGHAT and FQNNGV. The V end was cut by 0 bases, the J end by 7 bases, with 5 bases between. The CDR3 is 12 amino acids. The CDR3 loop is CASSLELNTQYF. In DNA form, the CDR3 reads TGTGCCAGCAGCTTAGAGCTGAATACGCAGTATTTT.

The genes are TRBV11-3 and TRBJ1-1; D is undetermined. Trimming took 1 base from V and 4 from J, leaving 10 bases between them. Germline values: CDR1 SGHNT, CDR2 YENEEA. The length of the CDR3 is 14 residues. CDR3: CASSLGRASTEAFF. The CDR3 DNA sequence: TGTGCCAGCAGCTTAGGGCGGGCCTCCACTGAAGCTTTCTTT. The full variable domain, rest sourced from reference TRBV11-3 and TRBJ1-1, is EAGVVQSPRYKIIEKKQPVAFWCNPISGHNTLYWYLQNLGQGPELLIRYENEEAVDDSQLPKDRFSAERLKGVDSTLKIQPAELGDSAVYLCASSLGRASTEAFFGQGTRLTVV.

The chain uses TRBV4-1 and TRBJ2-1, with D perhaps TRBD1 (6 bases). V gave up 5 bases and J gave up 7 bases, with 15 bases separating them. Germline V lookup: CDR1 MGHRA, CDR2 YSYEKL. This CDR3 is built from 14 residues. The CDR3 loop reads CASSKGGDWNEQFF. The CDR3 DNA sequence: TGCGCCAGCAGCAAAGGGGGAGACTGGAATGAGCAGTTCTTC.

This rearrangement joins TRBV5-1 to TRBJ1-1; D not certain. CDR3 length: 15 residues. Germline CDR1 and CDR2: SGHRS and YFSETQ. The germline V and J ends were trimmed by 3 bases and 5 bases, with 17 bases remaining between them. In DNA, the CDR3 is TGCGCCAGCAGCTCCCCCGGCGATGGCTTGACTGAAGCTTTCTTT. This gives the protein CASSSPGDGLTEAFF.

This rearrangement joins TRBV7-9 to TRBJ1-6; TRBD1 matches 7 bases. CDR3 length equals 14 residues. The J segment lost 8 bases and the V segment lost 5 bases, leaving 6 bases of the junction unmatched. Germline V gives CDR1 SEHNR, CDR2 FQNEAQ (reference sequence). The CDR3 here is CASSRGQSDSPLHF. CDR3 bases: TGTGCCAGCAGCAGGGGACAGTCGGATTCACCCCTCCACTTT. The variable domain in full, completed from reference TRBV7-9 and TRBJ1-6, reads DTGVSQNPRHKITKRGQNVTFRCDPISEHNRLYWYRQTLGQGPEFLTYFQNEAQLEKSRLLSDRFSAERPKGSFSTLEIQRTEQGDSAMYLCASSRGQSDSPLHFGNGTRLTVT.